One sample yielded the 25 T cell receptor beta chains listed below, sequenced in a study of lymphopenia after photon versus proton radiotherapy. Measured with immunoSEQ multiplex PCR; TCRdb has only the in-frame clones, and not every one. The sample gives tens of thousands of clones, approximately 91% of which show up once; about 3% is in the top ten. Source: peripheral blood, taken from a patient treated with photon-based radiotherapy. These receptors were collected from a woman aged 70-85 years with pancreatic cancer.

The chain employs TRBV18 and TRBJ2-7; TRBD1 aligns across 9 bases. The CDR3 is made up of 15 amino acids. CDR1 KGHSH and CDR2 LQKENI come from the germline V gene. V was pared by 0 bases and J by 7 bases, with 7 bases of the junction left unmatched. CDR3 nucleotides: TGTGCCAGCTCACCACCGGGGGGACAGGGACGGGAGCAGTACTTC. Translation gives CASSPPGGQGREQYF.

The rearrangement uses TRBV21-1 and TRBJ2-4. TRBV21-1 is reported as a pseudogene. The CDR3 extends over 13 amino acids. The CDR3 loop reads CASSKEDKNIQYF. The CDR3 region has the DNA TGTGCCAGCAGCAAAGAGGACAAAAACATTCAGTACTTC.

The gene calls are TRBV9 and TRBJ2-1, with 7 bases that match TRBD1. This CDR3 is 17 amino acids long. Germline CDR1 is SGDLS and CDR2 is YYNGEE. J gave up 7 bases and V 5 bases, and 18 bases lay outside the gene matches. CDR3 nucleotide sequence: TGTGCCAGCAGTCACTCAACAGGGGATGCCCCGAGGAATGAGCAGTTCTTC. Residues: CASSHSTGDAPRNEQFF.

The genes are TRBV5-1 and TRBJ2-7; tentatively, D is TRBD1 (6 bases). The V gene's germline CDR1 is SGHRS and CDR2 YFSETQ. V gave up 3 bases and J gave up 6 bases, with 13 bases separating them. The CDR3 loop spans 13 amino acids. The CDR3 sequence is CASSWGQGSEQYF. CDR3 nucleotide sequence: TGCGCCAGCAGCTGGGGGCAGGGCTCCGAGCAGTACTTC.

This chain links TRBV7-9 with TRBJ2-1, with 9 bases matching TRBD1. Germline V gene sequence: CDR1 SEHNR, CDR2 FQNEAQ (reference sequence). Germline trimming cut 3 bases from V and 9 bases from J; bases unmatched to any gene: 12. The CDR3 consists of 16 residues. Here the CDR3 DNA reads TGTGCCAGCAGCTTTACCGAACCGGGACAGGGCGGTGAGCAGTTCTTC. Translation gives CASSFTEPGQGGEQFF.

CDR3 residues: CASSEGVRITDTQYF. CDR3 in DNA: TGTGCCAGCAGTGAAGGGGTACGGATCACAGATACGCAGTATTTT. The chain carries TRBV2 and TRBJ2-3; D not certain. The V gene's germline CDR1 is SNHLY and CDR2 FYNNEI. CDR3 length: 15 residues. V was cut by 1 base and J by 2 bases, with 10 bases left in between.

The CDR3 spells CASSSGTVGDTQYF. As DNA, the CDR3 is TGTGCCAGCAGCTCAGGGACAGTCGGAGATACGCAGTATTTT. This chain uses TRBV11-2 with TRBJ2-3; 7 bases agree with TRBD1. The CDR3 is 14 amino acids. J lost 5 bases, V lost 4 bases, and 6 bases had no gene match. Germline V gives CDR1 SGHAT, CDR2 FQNNGV.

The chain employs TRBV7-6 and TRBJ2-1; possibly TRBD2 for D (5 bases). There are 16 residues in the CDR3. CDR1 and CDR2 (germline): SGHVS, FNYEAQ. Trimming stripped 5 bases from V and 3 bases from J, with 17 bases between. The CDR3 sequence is CASSRSDLGNYNEQFF. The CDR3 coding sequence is TGTGCCAGCAGCCGATCGGACTTAGGGAACTACAATGAGCAGTTCTTC.

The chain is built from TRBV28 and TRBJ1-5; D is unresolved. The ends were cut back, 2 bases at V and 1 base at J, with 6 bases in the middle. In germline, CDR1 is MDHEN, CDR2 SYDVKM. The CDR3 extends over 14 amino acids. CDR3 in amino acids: CASSLGQSNQPQHF. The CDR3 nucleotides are TGTGCCAGCAGTTTAGGCCAGAGCAATCAGCCCCAGCATTTT.

This CDR3 reads CASSPGQGLYGYTF. The CDR3 DNA follows: TGTGCCAGCAGCCCGGGACAGGGTCTCTATGGCTACACCTTC. V and J are TRBV7-2 and TRBJ1-2; 9 bases fit TRBD1. V gave up 5 bases and J gave up 4 bases; unmatched junction bases: 5. There are 14 residues in the CDR3. Germline V gene lookup returns CDR1 SGHTA and CDR2 FQGNSA.

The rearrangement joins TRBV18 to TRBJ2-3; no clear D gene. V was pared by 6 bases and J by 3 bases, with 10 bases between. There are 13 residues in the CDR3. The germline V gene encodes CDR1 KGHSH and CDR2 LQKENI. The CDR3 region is CASSSTMTDTQYF. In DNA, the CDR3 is TGTGCCAGCTCCAGCACTATGACAGATACGCAGTATTTT.

This chain's CDR3 is CASSAQRGLAGYGYEQYF. For the CDR3, the DNA is TGTGCCAGCAGTGCTCAGAGGGGACTAGCGGGATACGGCTACGAGCAGTACTTC. The chain couples TRBV6-1 to TRBJ2-7; 13 bases are shared with TRBD2. J gave up 3 bases and V 4 bases, and 12 bases lay outside the gene matches. This CDR3 is built from 18 residues. From germline, CDR1 is MNHNS and CDR2 SASEGT.

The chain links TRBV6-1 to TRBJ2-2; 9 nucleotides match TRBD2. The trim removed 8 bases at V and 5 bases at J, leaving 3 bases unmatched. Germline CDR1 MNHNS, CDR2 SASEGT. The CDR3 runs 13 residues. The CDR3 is CASVAGATGELFF. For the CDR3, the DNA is TGTGCCAGCGTAGCGGGAGCTACCGGGGAGCTGTTTTTT.

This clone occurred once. CDR3 protein: CASNTFNYGYTF. CDR3 nucleotides: TGCGCCAGCAACACCTTTAACTATGGCTACACCTTC. The J gene is TRBJ1-2, the V gene TRBV23-1; D not resolved. TRBV23-1 is recorded as an ORF, its role being uncertain. This CDR3 is built from 12 residues. Trimming cost V 7 bases and J 1 base, with 7 bases left between them.

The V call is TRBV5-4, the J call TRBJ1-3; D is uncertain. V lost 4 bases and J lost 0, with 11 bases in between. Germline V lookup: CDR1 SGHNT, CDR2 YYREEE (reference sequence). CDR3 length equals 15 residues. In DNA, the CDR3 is TGTGCCAGCAGCCCATCGTCGTTCTCTGGAAACACCATATATTTT. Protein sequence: CASSPSSFSGNTIYF. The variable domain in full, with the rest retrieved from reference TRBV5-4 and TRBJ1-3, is ETGVTQSPTHLIKTRGQQVTLRCSSQSGHNTVSWYQQALGQGPQFIFQYYREEENGRGNFPPRFSGLQFPNYSSELNVNALELDDSALYLCASSPSSFSGNTIYFGEGSWLTVV.

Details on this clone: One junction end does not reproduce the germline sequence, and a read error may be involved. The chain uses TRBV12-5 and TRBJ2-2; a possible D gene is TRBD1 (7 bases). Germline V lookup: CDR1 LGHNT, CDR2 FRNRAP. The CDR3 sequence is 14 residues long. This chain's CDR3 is CASSVQGGPGELFF. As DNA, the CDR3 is TGCGCCTCTAGTGTCCAGGGGGGACCCGGGGAGCTGTTTTTT.

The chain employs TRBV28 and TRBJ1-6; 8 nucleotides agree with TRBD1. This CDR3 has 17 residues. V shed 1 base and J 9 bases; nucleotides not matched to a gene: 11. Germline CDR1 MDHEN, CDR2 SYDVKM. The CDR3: CASSLFLRTGRSSPLHF. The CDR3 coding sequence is TGTGCCAGCAGTTTATTCCTCCGGACAGGGCGAAGTTCACCCCTCCACTTT.

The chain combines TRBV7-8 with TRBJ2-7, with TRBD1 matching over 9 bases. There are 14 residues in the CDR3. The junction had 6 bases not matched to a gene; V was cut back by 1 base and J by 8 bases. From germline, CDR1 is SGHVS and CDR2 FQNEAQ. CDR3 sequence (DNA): TGTGCCAGCAGCTTAGAATGGACAGGGGTCAAGCAGTACTTC. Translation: CASSLEWTGVKQYF.

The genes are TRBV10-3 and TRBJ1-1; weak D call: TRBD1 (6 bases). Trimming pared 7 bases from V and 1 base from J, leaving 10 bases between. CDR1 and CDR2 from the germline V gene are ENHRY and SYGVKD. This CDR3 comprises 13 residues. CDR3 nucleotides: TGTGCCATCACTCACAGGGAGAACACTGAAGCTTTCTTT. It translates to CAITHRENTEAFF.

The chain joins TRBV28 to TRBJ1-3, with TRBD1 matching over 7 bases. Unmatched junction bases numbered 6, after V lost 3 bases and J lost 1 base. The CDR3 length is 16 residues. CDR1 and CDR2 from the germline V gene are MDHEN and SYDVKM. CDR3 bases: TGTGCCAGCAGTTTGCCGGGGGGACAGTCTGGAAACACCATATATTTT. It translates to CASSLPGGQSGNTIYF. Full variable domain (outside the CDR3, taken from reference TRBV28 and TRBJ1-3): DVKVTQSSRYLVKRTGEKVFLECVQDMDHENMFWYRQDPGLGLRLIYFSYDVKMKEKGDIPEGYSVSREKKERFSLILESASTNQTSMYLCASSLPGGQSGNTIYFGEGSWLTVV.

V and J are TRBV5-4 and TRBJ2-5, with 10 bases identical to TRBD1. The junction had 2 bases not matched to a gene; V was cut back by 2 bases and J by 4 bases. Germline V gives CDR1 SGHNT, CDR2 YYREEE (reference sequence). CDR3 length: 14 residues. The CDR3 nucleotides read TGTGCCAGCAGCTTCCGGGACAGGGGAGAGACCCAGTACTTC. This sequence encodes CASSFRDRGETQYF.

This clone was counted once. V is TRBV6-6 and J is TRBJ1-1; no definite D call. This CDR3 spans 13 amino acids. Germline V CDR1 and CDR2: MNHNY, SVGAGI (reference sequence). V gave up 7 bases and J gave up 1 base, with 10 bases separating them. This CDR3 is CASNLIGNTEAFF. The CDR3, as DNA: TGTGCCAGCAATTTGATTGGGAACACTGAAGCTTTCTTT.

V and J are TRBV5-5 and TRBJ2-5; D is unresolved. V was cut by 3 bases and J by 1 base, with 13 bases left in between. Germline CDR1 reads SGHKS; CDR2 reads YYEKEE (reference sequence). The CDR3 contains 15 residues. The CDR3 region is CASSSTPNFQETQYF. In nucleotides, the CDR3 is TGTGCCAGCAGCTCAACCCCGAACTTCCAAGAGACCCAGTACTTC. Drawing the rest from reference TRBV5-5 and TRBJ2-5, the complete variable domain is DAGVTQSPTHLIKTRGQQVTLRCSPISGHKSVSWYQQVLGQGPQFIFQYYEKEERGRGNFPDRFSARQFPNYSSELNVNALLLGDSALYLCASSSTPNFQETQYFGPGTRLLVL.

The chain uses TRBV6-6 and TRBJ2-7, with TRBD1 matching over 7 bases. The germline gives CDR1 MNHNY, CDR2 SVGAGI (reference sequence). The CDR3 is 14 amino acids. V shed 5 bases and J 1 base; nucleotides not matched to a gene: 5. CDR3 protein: CASSTKQGSYEQYF. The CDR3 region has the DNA TGTGCCAGCAGTACCAAACAGGGGTCCTACGAGCAGTACTTC.

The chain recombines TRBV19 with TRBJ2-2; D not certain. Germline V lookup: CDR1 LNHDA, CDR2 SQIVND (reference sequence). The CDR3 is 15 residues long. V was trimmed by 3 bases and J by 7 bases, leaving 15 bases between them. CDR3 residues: CASSMGFGVGGELFF. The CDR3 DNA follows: TGTGCCAGTAGTATGGGGTTTGGTGTAGGCGGGGAGCTGTTTTTT.